This TCR beta chain was profiled in a study of T-cell memory formation after mild COVID-19. This clonotype is termed medium-sized. One entry per CDR3 protein results from TCRdb running MiXCR on the 5' RACE reads. The data show nearly 110,000 distinct CDR3 sequences, 13% to 15% seen once. The CDR3 length is 13 residues. From germline, CDR1 is SGHVS and CDR2 FQNEAQ. V gave up 5 bases and J gave up 5 bases, with 10 bases separating them. The genes are TRBV7-8 and TRBJ2-1; TRBD2 is a possible D gene (5 bases). Source material: PBMCs or a T cell subset sorted from them (not recorded which). The TCR comes from a man aged 18 to 30 who had mild COVID-19 (a few samples of this study predate the infection). Cell type and time point are not known. Written as DNA, the CDR3 is TGTGCCAGCAGCCCGGACTCACACAATGAGCAGTTCTTC. As protein: CASSPDSHNEQFF.